This T cell receptor (beta chain) derives from a study of cytomegalovirus exposure and HLA in healthy donors. Nominal health characterized the donors when sampled, though unrecorded immune exposures were likely. The PCR contained 60 Vbeta and 13 Jbeta primers. Repertoires were generated with immunoSEQ multiplex PCR, while TCRdb's copy carries only in-frame clones and drops some. This table holds approximately 300,000 clones, almost 85% found once. On this clone itself: No antigen is known for it.

Study observations and caveats: Compared with the roughly 700-donor mean, an Asian-associated ancestry cluster reportedly had fewer N-insertions, according to a later analysis. Among TCR beta chains, those listed as cytomegalovirus-associated numbered over 150.

The sequenced sample was PBMCs. The clonotype comes from a woman between 40 and 50 years old in good health and CMV-seropositive.

The CDR3 loop reads CASRPDRGRGELFF. The CDR3 DNA reads as TGTGCCAGCAGACCTGACAGGGGTAGGGGGGAGCTGTTTTTT. The genes are TRBV5-4 and TRBJ2-2; the match to TRBD1 covers 8 bases. The CDR3 totals 14 residues. V was pared by 5 bases and J by 8 bases, with 8 bases of the junction left unmatched. Germline-derived CDR1 and CDR2 are SGHNT and YYREEE (reference sequence).